This paragraph covers one T cell receptor (beta chain) sequence. Its specific antigen is unknown. The input lacks base qualities; no much larger clone sits a single base away. The data are from a study of blood T cell repertoires in COVID-19 (dated by TCRdb to about 2020). Study-level background: Samples covering the acute and convalescent phases of COVID-19 were provided by collaborators in the United States, Italy and Spain. The prospective study material was composed of cDNA or gDNA derived from T cells, B-cell-depleted T cells, or PBMCs. Subjects who had been exposed to COVID-19, were actively infected with it, or had recovered from it provided the deeply sampled blood TCRbeta repertoires that made up the dataset. The repertoires were made available in a free public database intended to serve as a resource for research on the immune response to SARS-CoV-2. Samples were obtained from the ongoing ImmuneRACE study (first 160 participants) and from roughly 1,300 subjects provided by 6 global collaborators. A de-identified subject ID, COVID-19 status, age in years and sex were almost always included in the sample metadata. HLA class I and class II types, where available, came from metadata supplied by the sample provider rather than from assay-based typing.

Participants in the prospective study were enrolled through a virtual design, were aged roughly 18 to 100 years, and lived in approximately 25 United States geographic areas. In the prospective study, cohorts were assigned on the basis of participant-reported clinical history obtained from a screening survey and a study questionnaire. Recovered participants in ImmuneRACE Cohort 3 were defined as having two consecutive negative NP/OP PCR tests, clearance from a healthcare professional, or resolution of symptoms. Mobile phlebotomists in the prospective study collected whole blood, serum and a nasopharyngeal or oropharyngeal swab from every participant. Prospective study participants could optionally give additional blood draws and questionnaires over a roughly two-month period. Prospective study blood samples were shipped either frozen or at room temperature before DNA extraction. Reading from cysteine to phenylalanine, the CDR3 counts 16 amino acids. The kept DNA is CDR3 alone, 48 bases in frame from the first base. Trimmed from V: 5 bases; trimmed from J: 8 bases; junction bases lacking a gene match: 9. The germline V gene encodes CDR1 SGHNT and CDR2 YYREEE (reference sequence).

TCRbeta CDR3 regions were amplified from genomic DNA by means of the immunoSEQ Assay, a bias-controlled multiplex PCR. On the authors' methods: Within the assay, amplification of reference gene primers was used to estimate how many nucleated cells each sample contained. To quantify the absolute abundance of each unique TCRbeta CDR3 rearrangement, sequence reads were collapsed and filtered. For each sample, productive Simpson clonality was calculated as the square root of Simpson's diversity index over productive rearrangements. TCRdb stores this immuneACCESS table with in-frame sequences only. Part of the clones is absent; in the studies checked, under half of the shortfall reflects unresolved V genes, and no reason is known for the rest. V and J calls and clone size are given by that table; D and trimming were obtained from the DNA. The sample includes a few hundred thousand clones, with 70% to 90% observed a single time. Around 6% of the sample is held by the ten biggest clonotypes.

General conclusions and limits of the study: How much clinical and demographic metadata was included differed by source and by participant, and the metadata was provided uncurated.

This sequence uses TRBV5-4 and TRBJ2-1, with 14 middle bases fitting TRBD2. This TCR was recovered from a woman under 40 who had recovered from COVID-19. The sequencing sample was made of PBMCs or T cells enriched from blood (not recorded which). CDR3 region: CASRPTGTSGGYEQFF. DNA sequence: TGTGCCAGCAGACCCACCGGGACTAGCGGGGGTTATGAGCAGTTCTTC.